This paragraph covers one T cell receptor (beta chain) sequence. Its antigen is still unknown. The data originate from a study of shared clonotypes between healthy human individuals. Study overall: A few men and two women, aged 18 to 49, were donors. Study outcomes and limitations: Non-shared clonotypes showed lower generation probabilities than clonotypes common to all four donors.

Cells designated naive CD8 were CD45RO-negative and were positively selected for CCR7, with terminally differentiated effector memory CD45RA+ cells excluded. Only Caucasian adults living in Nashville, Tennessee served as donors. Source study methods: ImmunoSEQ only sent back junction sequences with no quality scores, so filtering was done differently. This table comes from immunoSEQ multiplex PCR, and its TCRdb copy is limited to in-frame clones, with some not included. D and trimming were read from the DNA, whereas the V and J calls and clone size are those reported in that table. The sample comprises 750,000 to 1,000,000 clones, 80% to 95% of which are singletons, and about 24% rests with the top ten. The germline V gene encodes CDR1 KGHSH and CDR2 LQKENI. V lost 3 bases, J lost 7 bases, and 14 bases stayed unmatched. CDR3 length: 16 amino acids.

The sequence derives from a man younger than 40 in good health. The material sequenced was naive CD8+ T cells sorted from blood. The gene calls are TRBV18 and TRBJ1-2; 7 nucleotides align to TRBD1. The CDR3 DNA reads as TGTGCCAGCTCACCTTCGGGAGGAGGGGGCTTCGCTGGCTACACCTTC. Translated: CASSPSGGGGFAGYTF. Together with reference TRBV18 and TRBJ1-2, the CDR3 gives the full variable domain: NAGVMQNPRHLVRRRGQEARLRCSPMKGHSHVYWYRQLPEEGLKFMVYLQKENIIDESGMPKERFSAEFPKEGPSILRIQQVVRGDSAAYFCASSPSGGGGFAGYTFGSGTRLTVV.